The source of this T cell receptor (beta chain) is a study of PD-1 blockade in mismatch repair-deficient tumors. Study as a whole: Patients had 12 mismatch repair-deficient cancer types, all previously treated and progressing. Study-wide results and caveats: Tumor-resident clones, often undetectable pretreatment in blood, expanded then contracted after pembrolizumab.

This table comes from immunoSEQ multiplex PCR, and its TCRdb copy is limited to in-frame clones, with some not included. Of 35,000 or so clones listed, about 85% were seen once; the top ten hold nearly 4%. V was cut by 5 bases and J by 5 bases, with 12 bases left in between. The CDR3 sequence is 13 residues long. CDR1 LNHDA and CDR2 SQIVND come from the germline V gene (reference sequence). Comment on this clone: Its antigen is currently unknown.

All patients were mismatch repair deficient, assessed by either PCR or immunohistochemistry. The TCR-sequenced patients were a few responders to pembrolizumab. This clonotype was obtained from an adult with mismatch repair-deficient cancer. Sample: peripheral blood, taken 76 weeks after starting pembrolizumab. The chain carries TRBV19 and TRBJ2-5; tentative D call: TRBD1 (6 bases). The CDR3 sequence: CASSATGGETQYF. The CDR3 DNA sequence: TGTGCCAGTAGTGCGACAGGTGGGGAGACCCAGTACTTC.